This TCR delta chain was captured in a study of gamma-delta T cells after stem cell transplantation. Germline CDR1 and CDR2: TVYSNPD and GDNSRS (reference sequence). The CDR3 contains 14 residues. Trimming removed 4 bases from V and 2 bases from J; junction bases left unmatched: 10. TCRdb used CATT to re-call clones from the RT-PCR reads. The repertoire holds about 2,500 delta-chain clones, with around 21% as singletons. This clone was counted between two and nine times. V and J are TRDV3 and TRDJ1, with TRDD3 identical over 7 bases. The material sequenced was gamma-delta T cells. This clonotype was sampled from a human donor. It is not recorded whose cells these are; they may come from a transplant donor. In DNA, the CDR3 is TGTGCCTACCCCTCCTGGGGGTTTACCGATAAACTCATCTTT. The encoded protein is CAYPSWGFTDKLIF.